The sequence of this T cell receptor beta chain was determined in a study of blood T cell repertoires in COVID-19. Study-level information: PBMCs, B-cell-depleted T cells, or T cells provided the cDNA or gDNA that made up the material.

As handled by the study authors: Reference gene primer amplification gave nucleated cell count estimates. Sequencing used immunoSEQ multiplex PCR; TCRdb keeps in-frame clones, though not all of them. V and J calls and clone size are given by that table; D and trimming were obtained from the DNA. The sample has approximately 70,000 clones, roughly 90% seen once. It was during active infection that Seattle patients were enrolled and then longitudinally followed. Germline assignment: CDR1 LGHDT and CDR2 YNNKEL (reference sequence). This CDR3 has 16 amino acids. Trimming at V came to 4 bases and at J to 5 bases, leaving 7 bases not matched to a gene.

What was sequenced was peripheral blood. The chain uses TRBV3-1 (or the pseudogene TRBV3-2) and TRBJ2-5, with 13 bases identical to TRBD2. This receptor was identified in a man in his forties or fifties with COVID-19, enrolled during active disease. As DNA, the CDR3 is TGTGCCAGCAGCCCGGGACTAGCGGGGAGTTTGGAGACCCAGTACTTC. As protein: CASSPGLAGSLETQYF.